This is a list of T cell receptor beta chains from one sample in a study of tumor-infiltrating lymphocytes in primary liver carcinoma. TCRdb re-called the multiplex PCR reads with MiXCR, one entry per CDR3 protein. The sample records approximately 330,000 distinct CDR3 sequences, less than 75% being singletons. The sequenced sample consisted of peripheral blood. Source of these receptors: a man in his forties or fifties with primary liver carcinoma and hepatitis B virus infection. Both conserved end residues are part of each CDR3. D genes are given only for firm matches. Expanded clones get a size class; other rows say once, few or many, or leave the size out.

TGTGCCTGGAGTGCGCTGGGAGGGGAGACCCAGTACTTC	CAWSALGGETQYF	few	TRBV30	TRBJ2-5	TRBD2
TGTGCCAGCAGCCCCGGGGCTAGCGGGGACTACGAGCAGTACTTC	CASSPGASGDYEQYF	many	TRBV5-6	TRBJ2-7	TRBD2
TGTGCTAGTGGTTTGGCAGGGGTTAGGACCGGGGAGCTGTTTTTT	CASGLAGVRTGELFF	many	TRBV12-5	TRBJ2-2	.
TGTGCCAGCAGGGAGAAAGGGGGCAATCAGCCCCAGCATTTT	CASREKGGNQPQHF	.	TRBV28	TRBJ1-5	.
TGTGCCAGCAGCCATCTTCAGGCCCTGCAAGAGACCCAGTACTTC	CASSHLQALQETQYF	once	TRBV14	TRBJ2-5	.
TGTGCCAGCAGCCAGTCTCGCGGGGTGTCAGATACGCAGTATTTT	CASSQSRGVSDTQYF	.	TRBV11-2	TRBJ2-3	.
TGTGCCAGCAGTTACGACGGGACGGGTCCCTACGAGCAGTACTTC	CASSYDGTGPYEQYF	many	TRBV6-5	TRBJ2-7	.
TGTGCCAGCAGCCAGGCCAGCTCCTATAATTCACCCCTCCACTTT	CASSQASSYNSPLHF	few	TRBV16	TRBJ1-6	.
TGTGCCAGCAGTTACACCTCACCGGGACCCTCGAACACCGGGGAGCTGTTTTTT	CASSYTSPGPSNTGELFF	many	TRBV6-6	TRBJ2-2	.
TGTCCCAGCACCTCTACAGGGGAGGCTAGCTATGGTTACACCTTC	CPSTSTGEASYGYTF	.	TRBV11-2	TRBJ1-2	TRBD1
TGTGCCAGTAGTATTGGGCCTTCTGCGGGGCGCTACGAGCAGTACTTC	CASSIGPSAGRYEQYF	.	TRBV19	TRBJ2-7	.
TGTGCCAGCAGTTACTCGTCGGGGGTCTACAATGAGCAGTTCTTC	CASSYSSGVYNEQFF	few	TRBV6-2/TRBV6-3	TRBJ2-1	.
TGCAGTGCTAGAGATCCCCCTGGCGGGAGTCCCTACGAGCAGTACTTC	CSARDPPGGSPYEQYF	few	TRBV20-1	TRBJ2-7	TRBD2
TGTGCCAGCATTAGATATATGGGGCGGACCCAGTACTTC	CASIRYMGRTQYF	.	TRBV28	TRBJ2-5	.
TGTGCCAACAGTGTGATTAGCGCGACCGGGGAGCTGTTTTTT	CANSVISATGELFF	.	TRBV28	TRBJ2-2	.
TGCGCCAGCAGCTCCCTCGGACAGGGCGGTCGAGAGACCCAGTACTTC	CASSSLGQGGRETQYF	.	TRBV5-1	TRBJ2-5	TRBD1
TGTGCCACCAGTGATCCCAATAAGCCCCAGCATTTT	CATSDPNKPQHF	.	TRBV24-1	TRBJ1-5	.
TGTGCCAGCAGCCTATGGGGGTTGCAAGAGACCCAGTACTTC	CASSLWGLQETQYF	many	TRBV5-5	TRBJ2-5	.
TGTGCCAGCAGTTACCCTTCGGGCGGGAGGTACCATGAGCAGTTCTTC	CASSYPSGGRYHEQFF	many	TRBV6-2/TRBV6-3	TRBJ2-1	TRBD2
TGTGCCGGCAGCCAAGACCGGGGAGATAATGAAAAACTGTTTTTT	CAGSQDRGDNEKLFF	once	TRBV4-2	TRBJ1-4	.
TGCGCCAGCAGCGGCGGGAGGGCCATAGATACGCAGTATTTT	CASSGGRAIDTQYF	few	TRBV5-1	TRBJ2-3	TRBD2
TGTGCCAGCAGCCCACCCATAGATACGCAGTATTTT	CASSPPIDTQYF	.	TRBV13	TRBJ2-3	.
TGTGCCAGCACCTCAATTAATTCACCCCTCCACTTT	CASTSINSPLHF	many	TRBV6-2/TRBV6-3	TRBJ1-6	.
TGCGCCAGCAGTGACCCTCTAGGCGGGACCCAGGGCGGGGAGCTGTTTTTT	CASSDPLGGTQGGELFF	few	TRBV10-1	TRBJ2-2	.
TGTGCCAGCAGCTTAATTGACAGGGAAGGGCCATCCCTCCACTTT	CASSLIDREGPSLHF	.	TRBV11-2	TRBJ1-6	TRBD1
TGTGCCAGCAGCCACCACCAAGAGACCCAGTACTTC	CASSHHQETQYF	.	TRBV14	TRBJ2-5	.
TGTGCCAGCAGCTTAGATGGCTCACTGGGGGAGCAGTACTTC	CASSLDGSLGEQYF	.	TRBV11-2	TRBJ2-7	.
TGTGCCAGCAGCTTCCGGACTAGCGGGGGGAGTGACATTCAGTACTTC	CASSFRTSGGSDIQYF	.	TRBV7-2	TRBJ2-4	TRBD2
TGTGCCAGCAGTTCCGAGGGGGCGGAAGATGGCTACACCTTC	CASSSEGAEDGYTF	few	TRBV28	TRBJ1-2	TRBD1
TGTGCCATCAGGGCGGCCTGGGCTAGCGGGAGTGAGTACGAGCAGTACTTC	CAIRAAWASGSEYEQYF	.	TRBV10-3	TRBJ2-7	TRBD2
TGTGCCAGTCGCTCGTATTGGGGGACTAGAAGCTACGAGGAGTACTTC	CASRSYWGTRSYEEYF	once	TRBV11-2	TRBJ2-7	TRBD2